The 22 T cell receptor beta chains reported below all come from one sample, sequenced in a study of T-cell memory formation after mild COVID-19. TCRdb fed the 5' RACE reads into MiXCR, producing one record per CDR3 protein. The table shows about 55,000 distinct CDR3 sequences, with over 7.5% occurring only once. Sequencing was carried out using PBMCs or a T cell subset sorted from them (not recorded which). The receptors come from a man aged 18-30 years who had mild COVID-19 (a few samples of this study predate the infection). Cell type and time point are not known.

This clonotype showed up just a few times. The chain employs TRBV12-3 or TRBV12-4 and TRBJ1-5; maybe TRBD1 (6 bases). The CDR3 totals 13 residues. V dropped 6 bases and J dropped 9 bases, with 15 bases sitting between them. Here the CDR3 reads CASRLQGLPPQHF. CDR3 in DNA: TGTGCCAGCAGACTACAGGGTTTGCCGCCCCAGCATTTT.

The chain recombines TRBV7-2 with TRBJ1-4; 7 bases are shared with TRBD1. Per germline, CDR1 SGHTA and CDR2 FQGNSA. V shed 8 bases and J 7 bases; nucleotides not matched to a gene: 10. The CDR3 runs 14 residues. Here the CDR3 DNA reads TGTGCCAGCGGGAACAGGGGCGCCCGTGAAAAACTGTTTTTT. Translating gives CASGNRGAREKLFF.

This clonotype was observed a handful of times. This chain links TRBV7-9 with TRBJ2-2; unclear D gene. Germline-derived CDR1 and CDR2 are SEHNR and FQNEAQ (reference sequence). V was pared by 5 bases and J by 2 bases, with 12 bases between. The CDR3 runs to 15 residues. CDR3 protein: CASSPRQKNTGELFF. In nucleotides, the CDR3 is TGTGCCAGCAGCCCCCGCCAGAAAAACACCGGGGAGCTGTTTTTT.

CDR3 coding DNA: TGTGCCAGCTCACCAAGGGACAGGGATGAAAAACTGTTTTTT. Protein product: CASSPRDRDEKLFF. The V and J genes are TRBV18 and TRBJ1-4; the match to TRBD1 covers 9 bases. The CDR3 totals 14 residues. In germline, CDR1 is KGHSH, CDR2 LQKENI. Losses at the gene ends were 2 bases for V and 6 bases for J; bases not matched to a gene: 1.

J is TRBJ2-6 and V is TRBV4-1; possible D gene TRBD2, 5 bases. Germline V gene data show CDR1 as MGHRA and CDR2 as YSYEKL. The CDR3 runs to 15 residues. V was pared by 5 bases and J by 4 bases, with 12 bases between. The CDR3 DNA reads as TGCGCCAGCAGCGAACGGAGGTCAGGGGCCAACGTCCTGACTTTC. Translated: CASSERRSGANVLTF.

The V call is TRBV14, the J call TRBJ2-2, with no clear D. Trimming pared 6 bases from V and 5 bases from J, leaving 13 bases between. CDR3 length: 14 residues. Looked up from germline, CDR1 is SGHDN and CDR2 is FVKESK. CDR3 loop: CASRDYRGTGELFF. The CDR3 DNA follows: TGTGCCAGCAGGGATTACAGAGGAACCGGGGAGCTGTTTTTT.

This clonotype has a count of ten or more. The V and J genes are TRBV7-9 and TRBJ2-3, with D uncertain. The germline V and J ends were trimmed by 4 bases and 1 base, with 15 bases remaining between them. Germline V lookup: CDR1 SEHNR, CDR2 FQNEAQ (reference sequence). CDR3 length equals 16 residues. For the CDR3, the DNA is TGTGCCAGCAGCTCCTACTCGGCCCCCGGCACAGATACGCAGTATTTT. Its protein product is CASSSYSAPGTDTQYF. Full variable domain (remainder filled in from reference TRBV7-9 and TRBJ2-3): DTGVSQNPRHKITKRGQNVTFRCDPISEHNRLYWYRQTLGQGPEFLTYFQNEAQLEKSRLLSDRFSAERPKGSFSTLEIQRTEQGDSAMYLCASSSYSAPGTDTQYFGPGTRLTVL.

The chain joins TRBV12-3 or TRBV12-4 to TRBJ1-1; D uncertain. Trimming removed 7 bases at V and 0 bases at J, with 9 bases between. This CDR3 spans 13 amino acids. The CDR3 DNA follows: TGTGCCAGCACCCTGACATTGAACACTGAAGCTTTCTTT. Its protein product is CASTLTLNTEAFF.

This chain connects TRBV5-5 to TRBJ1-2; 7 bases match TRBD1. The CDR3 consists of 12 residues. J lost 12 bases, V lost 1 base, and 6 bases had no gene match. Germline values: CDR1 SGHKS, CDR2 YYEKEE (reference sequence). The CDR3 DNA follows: TGTGCCAGCAGCTTGTGGGACAGCCAACACACCTTC. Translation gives CASSLWDSQHTF.

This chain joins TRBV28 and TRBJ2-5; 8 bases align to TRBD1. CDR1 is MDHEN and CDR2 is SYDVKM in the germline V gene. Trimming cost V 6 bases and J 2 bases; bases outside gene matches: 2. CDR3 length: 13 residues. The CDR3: CASRNRGQETQYF. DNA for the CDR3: TGTGCCAGCAGAAACAGGGGGCAAGAGACCCAGTACTTC.

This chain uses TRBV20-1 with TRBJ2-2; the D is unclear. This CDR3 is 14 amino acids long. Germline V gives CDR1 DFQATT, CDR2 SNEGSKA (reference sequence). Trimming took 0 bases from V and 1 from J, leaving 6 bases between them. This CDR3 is CSARDPRNTGELFF. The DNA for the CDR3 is TGCAGTGCTAGAGATCCCAGGAACACCGGGGAGCTGTTTTTT.

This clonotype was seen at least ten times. CDR3 bases: TGCAGTGCTAGACCCGCGGGACAGGGGTTGGTTACGCAGTATTTT. As protein: CSARPAGQGLVTQYF. V is TRBV20-1 and J is TRBJ2-3; 10 bases are a match to TRBD1. The CDR3 runs to 15 residues. CDR1 is DFQATT and CDR2 is SNEGSKA in the germline V gene (reference sequence). J gave up 8 bases and V 2 bases, and 10 bases lay outside the gene matches.

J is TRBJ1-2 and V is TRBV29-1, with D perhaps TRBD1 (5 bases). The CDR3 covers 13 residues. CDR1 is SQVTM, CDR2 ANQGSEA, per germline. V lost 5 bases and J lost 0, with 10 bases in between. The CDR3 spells CSVPGRSNYGYTF. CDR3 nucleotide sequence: TGCAGCGTTCCGGGACGCTCTAACTATGGCTACACCTTC. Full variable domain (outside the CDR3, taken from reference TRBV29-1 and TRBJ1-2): SAVISQKPSRDICQRGTSLTIQCQVDSQVTMMFWYRQQPGQSLTLIATANQGSEATYESGFVIDKFPISRPNLTFSTLTVSNMSPEDSSIYLCSVPGRSNYGYTFGSGTRLTVV.

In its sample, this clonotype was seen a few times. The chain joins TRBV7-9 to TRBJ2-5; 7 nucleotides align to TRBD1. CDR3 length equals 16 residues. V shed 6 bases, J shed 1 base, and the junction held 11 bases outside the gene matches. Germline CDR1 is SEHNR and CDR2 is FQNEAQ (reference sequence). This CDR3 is CASSLRTGPAQETQYF. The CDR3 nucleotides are TGTGCCAGCAGTCTTAGGACAGGTCCGGCCCAAGAGACCCAGTACTTC.

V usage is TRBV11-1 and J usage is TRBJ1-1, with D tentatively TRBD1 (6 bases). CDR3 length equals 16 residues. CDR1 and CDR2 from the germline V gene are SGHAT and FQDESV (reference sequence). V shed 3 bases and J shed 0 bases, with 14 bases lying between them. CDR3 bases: TGTGCCAGCAGCTTTGCTGTAGGACAGCTGAACACTGAAGCTTTCTTT. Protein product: CASSFAVGQLNTEAFF. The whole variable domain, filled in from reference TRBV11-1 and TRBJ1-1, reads EAEVAQSPRYKITEKSQAVAFWCDPISGHATLYWYRQILGQGPELLVQFQDESVVDDSQLPKDRFSAERLKGVDSTLKIQPAELGDSAMYLCASSFAVGQLNTEAFFGQGTRLTVV.

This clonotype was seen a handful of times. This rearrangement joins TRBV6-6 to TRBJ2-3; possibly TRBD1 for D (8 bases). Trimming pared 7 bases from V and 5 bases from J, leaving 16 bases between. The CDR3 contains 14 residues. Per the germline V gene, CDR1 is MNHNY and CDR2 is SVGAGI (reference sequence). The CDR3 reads CASTNRGGKDTQYF. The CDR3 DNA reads TGTGCCAGCACCAACAGGGGGGGCAAAGATACGCAGTATTTT.

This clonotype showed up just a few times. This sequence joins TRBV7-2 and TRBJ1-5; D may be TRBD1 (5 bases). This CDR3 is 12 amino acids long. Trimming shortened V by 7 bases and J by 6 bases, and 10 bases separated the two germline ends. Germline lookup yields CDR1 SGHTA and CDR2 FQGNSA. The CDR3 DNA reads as TGTGCCAGCACCCTCCAGGGTCAGCCCCAGCATTTT. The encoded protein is CASTLQGQPQHF.

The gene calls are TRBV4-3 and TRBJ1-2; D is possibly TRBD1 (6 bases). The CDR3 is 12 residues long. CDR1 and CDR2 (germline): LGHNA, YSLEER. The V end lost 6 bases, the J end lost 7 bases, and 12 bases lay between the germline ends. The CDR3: CASRPVGGGYTF. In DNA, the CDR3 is TGCGCCAGCAGGCCAGTAGGGGGTGGCTACACCTTC.

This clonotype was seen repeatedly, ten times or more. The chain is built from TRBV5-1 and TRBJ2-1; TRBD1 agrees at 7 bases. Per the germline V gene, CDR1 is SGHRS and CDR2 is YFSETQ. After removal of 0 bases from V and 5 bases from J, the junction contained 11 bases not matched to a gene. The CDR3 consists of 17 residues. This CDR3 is CASSLERGPPWDNEQFF. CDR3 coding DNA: TGCGCCAGCAGCTTGGAGAGGGGGCCACCCTGGGACAATGAGCAGTTCTTC.

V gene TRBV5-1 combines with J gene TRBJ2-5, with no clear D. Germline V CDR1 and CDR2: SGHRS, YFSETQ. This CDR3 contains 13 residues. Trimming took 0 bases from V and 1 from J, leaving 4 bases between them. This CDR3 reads CASSLGVQETQYF. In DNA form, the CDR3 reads TGCGCCAGCAGCTTGGGGGTCCAAGAGACCCAGTACTTC.

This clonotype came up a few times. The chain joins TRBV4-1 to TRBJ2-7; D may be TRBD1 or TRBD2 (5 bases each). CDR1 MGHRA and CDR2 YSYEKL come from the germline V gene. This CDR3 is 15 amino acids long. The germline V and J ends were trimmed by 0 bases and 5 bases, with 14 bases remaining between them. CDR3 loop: CASSQDGRDHHEQYF. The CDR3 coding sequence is TGCGCCAGCAGCCAAGATGGCAGGGACCACCACGAGCAGTACTTC.

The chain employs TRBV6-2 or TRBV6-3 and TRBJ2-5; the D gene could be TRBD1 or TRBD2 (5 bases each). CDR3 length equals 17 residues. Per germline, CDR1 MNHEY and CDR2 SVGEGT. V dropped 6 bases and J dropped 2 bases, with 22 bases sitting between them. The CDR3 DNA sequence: TGTGCCAGCAGACAAAAAACGGCCGGGACGCCTCAAGAGACCCAGTACTTC. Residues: CASRQKTAGTPQETQYF.